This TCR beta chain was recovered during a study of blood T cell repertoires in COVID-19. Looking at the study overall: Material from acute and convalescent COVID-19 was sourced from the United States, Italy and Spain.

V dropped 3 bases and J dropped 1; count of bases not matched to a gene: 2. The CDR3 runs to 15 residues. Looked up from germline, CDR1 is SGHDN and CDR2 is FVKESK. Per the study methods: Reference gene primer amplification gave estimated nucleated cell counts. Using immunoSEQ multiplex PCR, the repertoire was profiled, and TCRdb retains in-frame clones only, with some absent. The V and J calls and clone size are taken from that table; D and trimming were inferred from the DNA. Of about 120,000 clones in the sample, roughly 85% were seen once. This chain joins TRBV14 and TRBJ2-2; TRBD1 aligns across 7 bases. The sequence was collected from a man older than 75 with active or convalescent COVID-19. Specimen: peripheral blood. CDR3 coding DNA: TGTGCCAGCAGCCACCGGACAGGGAACACCGGGGAGCTGTTTTTT. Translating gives CASSHRTGNTGELFF.